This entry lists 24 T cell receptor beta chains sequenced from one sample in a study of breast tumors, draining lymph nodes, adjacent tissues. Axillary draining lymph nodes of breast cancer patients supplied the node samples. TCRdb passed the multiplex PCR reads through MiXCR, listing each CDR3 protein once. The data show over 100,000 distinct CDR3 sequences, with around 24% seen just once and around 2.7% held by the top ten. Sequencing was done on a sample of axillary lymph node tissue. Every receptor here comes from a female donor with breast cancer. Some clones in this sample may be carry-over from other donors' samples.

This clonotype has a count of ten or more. The DNA of the CDR3 is TGTGCCACCAGCAGAGGGGAACGTCCTCACGAGCAGTACTTC. Its protein product is CATSRGERPHEQYF. The chain has TRBV15 and TRBJ2-7; D remains unclear. The ends were cut back, 1 base at V and 5 bases at J, with 12 bases in the middle. Germline V gene lookup returns CDR1 LNHNV and CDR2 YYDKDF (reference sequence). The CDR3 consists of 14 residues.

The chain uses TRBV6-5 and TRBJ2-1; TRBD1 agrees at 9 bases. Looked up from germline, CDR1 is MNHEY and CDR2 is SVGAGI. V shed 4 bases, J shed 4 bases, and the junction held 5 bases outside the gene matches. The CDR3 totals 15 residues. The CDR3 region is CASSLQGAKYNEQFF. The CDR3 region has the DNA TGTGCCAGCAGTTTACAGGGGGCCAAATACAATGAGCAGTTCTTC.

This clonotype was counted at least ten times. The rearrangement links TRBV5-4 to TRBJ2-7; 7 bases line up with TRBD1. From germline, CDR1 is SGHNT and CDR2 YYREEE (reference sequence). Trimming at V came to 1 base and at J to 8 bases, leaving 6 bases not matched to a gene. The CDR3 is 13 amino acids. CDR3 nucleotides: TGTGCCAGCAGCTTGACAGGGGAAGGACAGCAGTACTTC. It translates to CASSLTGEGQQYF.

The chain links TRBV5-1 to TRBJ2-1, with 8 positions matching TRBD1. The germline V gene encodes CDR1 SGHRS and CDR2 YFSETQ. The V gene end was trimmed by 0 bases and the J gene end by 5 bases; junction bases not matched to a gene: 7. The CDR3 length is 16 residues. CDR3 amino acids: CASSLAPGQVNNEQFF. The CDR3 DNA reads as TGCGCCAGCAGCTTGGCCCCGGGACAGGTAAACAATGAGCAGTTCTTC.

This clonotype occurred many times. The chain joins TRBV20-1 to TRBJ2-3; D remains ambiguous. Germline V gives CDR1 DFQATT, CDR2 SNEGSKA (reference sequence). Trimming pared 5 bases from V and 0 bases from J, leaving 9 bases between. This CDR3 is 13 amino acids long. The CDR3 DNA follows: TGCAGTGCTCGCCTCCCGAGCACAGATACGCAGTATTTT. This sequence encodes CSARLPSTDTQYF.

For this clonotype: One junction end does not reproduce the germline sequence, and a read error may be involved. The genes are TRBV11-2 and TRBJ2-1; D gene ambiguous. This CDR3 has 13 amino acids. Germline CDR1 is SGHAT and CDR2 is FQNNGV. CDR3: CASSVDQYNERFF. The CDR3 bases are TGTGCCAGCAGCGTAGACCAATACAATGAGCGGTTCTTC. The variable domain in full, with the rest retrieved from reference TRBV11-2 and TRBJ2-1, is EAGVAQSPRYKIIEKRQSVAFWCNPISGHATLYWYQQILGQGPKLLIQFQNNGVVDDSQLPKDRFSAERLKGVDSTLKIQPAKLEDSAVYLCASSVDQYNERFFGPGTRLTVL.

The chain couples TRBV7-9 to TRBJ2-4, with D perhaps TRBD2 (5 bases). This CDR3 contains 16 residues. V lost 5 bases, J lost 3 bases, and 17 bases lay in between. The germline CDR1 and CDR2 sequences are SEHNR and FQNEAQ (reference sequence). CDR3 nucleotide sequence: TGTGCCAGCAGCAACATACTAGAGTTTGGCAAAAACATTCAGTACTTC. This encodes CASSNILEFGKNIQYF. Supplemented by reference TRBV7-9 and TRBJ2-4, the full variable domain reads DTGVSQNPRHKITKRGQNVTFRCDPISEHNRLYWYRQTLGQGPEFLTYFQNEAQLEKSRLLSDRFSAERPKGSFSTLEIQRTEQGDSAMYLCASSNILEFGKNIQYFGAGTRLSVL.

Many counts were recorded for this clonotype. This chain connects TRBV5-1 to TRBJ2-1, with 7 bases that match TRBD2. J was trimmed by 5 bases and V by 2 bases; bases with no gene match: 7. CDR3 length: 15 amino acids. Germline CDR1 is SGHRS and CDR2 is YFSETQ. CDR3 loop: CASSFRAGEDNEQFF. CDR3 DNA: TGCGCCAGCAGCTTCCGGGCGGGAGAGGACAATGAGCAGTTCTTC.

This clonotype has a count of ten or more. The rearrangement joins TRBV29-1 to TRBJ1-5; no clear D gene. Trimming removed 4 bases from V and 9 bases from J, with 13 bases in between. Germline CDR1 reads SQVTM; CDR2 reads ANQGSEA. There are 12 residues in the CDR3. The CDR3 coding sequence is TGCAGCGTTGGGGTGCAGTCGGGGCCCCAGCATTTT. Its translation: CSVGVQSGPQHF.

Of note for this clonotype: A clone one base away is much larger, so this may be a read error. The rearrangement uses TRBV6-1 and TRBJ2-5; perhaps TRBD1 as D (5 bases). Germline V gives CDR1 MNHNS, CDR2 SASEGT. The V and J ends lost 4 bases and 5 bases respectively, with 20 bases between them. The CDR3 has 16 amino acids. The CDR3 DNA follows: TGTGCCAGCAGTGGCCAGGGCGCCCAACCATCCGAGACCCAGTACTTC. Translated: CASSGQGAQPSETQYF.

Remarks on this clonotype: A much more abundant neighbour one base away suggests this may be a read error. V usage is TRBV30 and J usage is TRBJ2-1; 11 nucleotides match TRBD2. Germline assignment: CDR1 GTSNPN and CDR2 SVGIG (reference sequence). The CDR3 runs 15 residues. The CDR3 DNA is TGTGCCTGGAGTATCACTAGCGGGAGTTACAGTGAGCAGTTCTTC. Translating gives CAWSITSGSYSEQFF.

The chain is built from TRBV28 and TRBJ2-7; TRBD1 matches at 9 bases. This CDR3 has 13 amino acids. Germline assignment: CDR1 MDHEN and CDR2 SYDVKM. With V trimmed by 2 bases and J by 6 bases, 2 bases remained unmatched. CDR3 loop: CASSLGGQGEQYF. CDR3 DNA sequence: TGTGCCAGCAGTTTAGGGGGACAGGGCGAGCAGTACTTC.

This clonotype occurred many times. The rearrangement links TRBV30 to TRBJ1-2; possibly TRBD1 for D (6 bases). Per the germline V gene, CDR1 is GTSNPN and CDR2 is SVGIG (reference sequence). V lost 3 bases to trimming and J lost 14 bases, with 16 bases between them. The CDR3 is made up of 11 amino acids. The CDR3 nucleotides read TGTGCCTGGAGCAGAAGCCGGGGGGCAACCTTC. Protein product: CAWSRSRGATF.

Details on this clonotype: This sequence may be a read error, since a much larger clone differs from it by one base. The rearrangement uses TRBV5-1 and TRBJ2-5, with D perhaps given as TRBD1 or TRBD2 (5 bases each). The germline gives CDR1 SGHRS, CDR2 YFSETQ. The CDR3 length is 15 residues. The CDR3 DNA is TGCGCCAGCAGCTTGGGCCCCGGGGCTCAAGAGACCCGGTACTTC. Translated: CASSLGPGAQETRYF.

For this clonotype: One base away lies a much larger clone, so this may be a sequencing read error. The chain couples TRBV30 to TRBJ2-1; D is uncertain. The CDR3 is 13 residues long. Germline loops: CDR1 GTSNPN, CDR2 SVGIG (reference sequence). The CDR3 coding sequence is TGTGCCTGGAGTGAGAATTCCTACAATGGGCAGTTCTTC. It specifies CAWSENSYNGQFF. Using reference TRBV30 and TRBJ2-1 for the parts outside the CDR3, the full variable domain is SQTIHQWPATLVQPVGSPLSLECTVEGTSNPNLYWYRQAAGRGLQLLFYSVGIGQISSEVPQNLSASRPQDRQFILSSKKLLLSDSGFYLCAWSENSYNGQFFGPGTRLTVL.

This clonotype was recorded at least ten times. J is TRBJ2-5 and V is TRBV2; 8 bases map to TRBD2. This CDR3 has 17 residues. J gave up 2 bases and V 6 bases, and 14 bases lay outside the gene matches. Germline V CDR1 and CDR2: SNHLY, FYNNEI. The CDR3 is CASSPDTPLADQETQYF. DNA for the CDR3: TGTGCCAGCAGCCCCGATACACCACTAGCGGATCAAGAGACCCAGTACTTC.

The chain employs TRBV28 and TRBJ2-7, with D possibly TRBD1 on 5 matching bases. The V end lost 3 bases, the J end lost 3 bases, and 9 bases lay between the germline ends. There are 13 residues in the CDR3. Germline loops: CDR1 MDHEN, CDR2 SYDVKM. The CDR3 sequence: CASSFGHIYEQYF. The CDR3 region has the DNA TGTGCCAGCAGTTTCGGACATATCTACGAGCAGTACTTC.

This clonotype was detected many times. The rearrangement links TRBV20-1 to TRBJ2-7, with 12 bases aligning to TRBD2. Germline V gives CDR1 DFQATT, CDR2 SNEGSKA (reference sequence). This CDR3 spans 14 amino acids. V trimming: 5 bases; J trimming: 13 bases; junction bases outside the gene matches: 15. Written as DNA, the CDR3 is TGCAGTGCTGTCGCTAGCGGGAGGGATGTGTCCGTCTACTTC. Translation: CSAVASGRDVSVYF.

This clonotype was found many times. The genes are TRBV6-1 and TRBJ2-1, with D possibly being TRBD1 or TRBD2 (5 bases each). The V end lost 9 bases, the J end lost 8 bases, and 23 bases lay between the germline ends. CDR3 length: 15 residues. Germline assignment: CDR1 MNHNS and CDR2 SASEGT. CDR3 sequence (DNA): TGTGCCAGTTCGCCCCGGGTCAGGGTGGGGGATGAGCAGTTCTTC. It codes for CASSPRVRVGDEQFF.

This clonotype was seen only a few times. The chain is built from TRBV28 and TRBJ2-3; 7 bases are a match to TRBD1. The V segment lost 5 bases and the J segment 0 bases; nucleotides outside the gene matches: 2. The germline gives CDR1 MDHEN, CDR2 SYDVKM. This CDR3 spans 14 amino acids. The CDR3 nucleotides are TGTGCCAGCAGTCCAGGGGGTAGCACAGATACGCAGTATTTT. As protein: CASSPGGSTDTQYF. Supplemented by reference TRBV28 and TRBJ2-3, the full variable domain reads DVKVTQSSRYLVKRTGEKVFLECVQDMDHENMFWYRQDPGLGLRLIYFSYDVKMKEKGDIPEGYSVSREKKERFSLILESASTNQTSMYLCASSPGGSTDTQYFGPGTRLTVL.

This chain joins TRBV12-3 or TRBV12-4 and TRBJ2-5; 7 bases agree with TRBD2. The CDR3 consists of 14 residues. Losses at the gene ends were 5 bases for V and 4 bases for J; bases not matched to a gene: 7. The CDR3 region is CASSVLAERETQYF. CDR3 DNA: TGTGCCAGCAGTGTTCTAGCGGAACGAGAGACCCAGTACTTC.

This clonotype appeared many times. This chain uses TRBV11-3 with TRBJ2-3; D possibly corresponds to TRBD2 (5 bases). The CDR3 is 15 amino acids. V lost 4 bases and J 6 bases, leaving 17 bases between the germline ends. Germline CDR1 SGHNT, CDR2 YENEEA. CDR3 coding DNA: TGTGCCAGCAGCTCCGGACGTTCGACTATGGATACGCAGTATTTT. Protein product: CASSSGRSTMDTQYF.

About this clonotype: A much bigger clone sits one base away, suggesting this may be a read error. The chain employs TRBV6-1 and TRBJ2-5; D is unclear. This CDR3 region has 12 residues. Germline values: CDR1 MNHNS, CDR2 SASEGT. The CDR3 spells CASSAIQETQCF. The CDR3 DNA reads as TGTGCCAGCTCGGCTATCCAAGAGACCCAGTGCTTC.

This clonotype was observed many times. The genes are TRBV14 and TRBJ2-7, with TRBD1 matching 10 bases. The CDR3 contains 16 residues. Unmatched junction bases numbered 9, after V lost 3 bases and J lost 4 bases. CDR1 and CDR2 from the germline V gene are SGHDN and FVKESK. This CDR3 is CASSQRGQGNAYEQYF. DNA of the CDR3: TGTGCCAGCAGCCAGAGGGGACAGGGGAATGCGTACGAGCAGTACTTC.